The 15 T cell receptor beta chains below were found in one sample sequenced in a study of cytomegalovirus exposure and HLA in healthy donors (dated by TCRdb to about 2017). The library was obtained by the immunoSEQ multiplex PCR assay. A mixture of 60 forward primers for TCR Vbeta segments and 13 reverse primers for TCR Jbeta segments was used in the multiplex PCR. TCRdb provides this immuneACCESS table in a form limited to in-frame rearrangements. Some clones are lacking; in checked studies, under half of them reflect an unresolved V gene, and why the rest are absent is not known. In all, the sample holds 150,000 to 200,000 clones, and 60% to 80% of those were seen once. The ten largest clones represent roughly 6% of the sample. Material: PBMCs. Receptor source: a man in his forties or fifties in good health and CMV-seropositive.

This sequence joins TRBV19 and TRBJ1-5; 12 nucleotides align to TRBD1. The CDR3 sequence is 15 residues long. Germline lookup yields CDR1 LNHDA and CDR2 SQIVND (reference sequence). The V and J ends lost 5 bases and 4 bases, in that order; junction bases with no gene match: 3. DNA for the CDR3: TGTGCCAGTAGTCAGGGACAGGGGGCGAATCAGCCCCAGCATTTT. Amino acids: CASSQGQGANQPQHF.

The chain links TRBV6-5 to TRBJ2-5; possible D gene TRBD1, 6 bases. V gave up 5 bases and J gave up 5 bases, with 15 bases separating them. This CDR3 has 14 residues. Germline V gives CDR1 MNHEY, CDR2 SVGAGI. CDR3 DNA: TGTGCCAGCAGTGAATATTGGACAGAGGAGACCCAGTACTTC. It is translated as CASSEYWTEETQYF.

The J gene is TRBJ2-7, the V gene TRBV5-1, with a possible D match to TRBD1 (6 bases). CDR1 and CDR2 (germline): SGHRS, YFSETQ. V lost 0 bases and J lost 5, with 18 bases in between. The CDR3 has 16 amino acids. For the CDR3, the DNA is TGCGCCAGCAGCTTGGAGCGGACAGCTGGTCTAGACGAGCAGTACTTC. Residues: CASSLERTAGLDEQYF.

Remarks on this clone: At one of its ends the junction is not consistent with the germline gene, which may arise from a read error. This rearrangement joins TRBV11-3 to TRBJ1-1; D is uncertain. Germline CDR1 is SGHNT and CDR2 is YENEEA. CDR3 length: 13 amino acids. The CDR3 sequence: CASTLQMNTEAFF. Written as DNA, the CDR3 is TGTGCCAGCACCTTACAGATGAACACTGAAGCTTTCTTT.

The chain uses TRBV7-9 and TRBJ2-5; tentatively, D is TRBD1 (6 bases). Germline V lookup: CDR1 SEHNR, CDR2 FQNEAQ (reference sequence). The length of the CDR3 is 15 residues. Trimming stripped 7 bases from V and 0 bases from J, with 15 bases between. CDR3 sequence: CASTPGQGYQETQYF. The CDR3, as DNA: TGTGCCAGCACCCCGGGCCAGGGGTACCAAGAGACCCAGTACTTC.

The chain is built from TRBV27 and TRBJ2-6, with no clear D. CDR1 is MNHEY, CDR2 SMNVEV, per germline (reference sequence). Trimming removed 4 bases from V and 1 base from J, with 5 bases in between. The CDR3 loop spans 14 amino acids. The CDR3, as DNA: TGTGCCAGCAGTTCCCATTCTGGGGCCAACGTCCTGACTTTC. Translated, it gives CASSSHSGANVLTF.

V is TRBV27 and J is TRBJ2-1, with D perhaps matching TRBD2 (5 bases). CDR3 length equals 13 residues. Trimming left V 3 bases short and J 8 bases short, with 11 bases between. CDR1 and CDR2 (germline): MNHEY, SMNVEV (reference sequence). CDR3 DNA: TGTGCCAGCAGTTTTTGGGAGAGCGATGAGCAGTTCTTC. It codes for CASSFWESDEQFF.

This clone was seen more than once but under ten times. V usage is TRBV4-1 and J usage is TRBJ1-2, with TRBD1 identical over 7 bases. Trimming took 0 bases from V and 3 from J; bases not matched to a gene: 4. The CDR3 runs 15 residues. Germline V CDR1 and CDR2: MGHRA, YSYEKL. As DNA, the CDR3 is TGCGCCAGCAGCCAAGATCAGGGGGGCGACTATGGCTACACCTTC. It codes for CASSQDQGGDYGYTF.

This sequence joins TRBV10-3 and TRBJ1-4; 9 bases line up with TRBD1. This CDR3 comprises 14 residues. Germline loops: CDR1 ENHRY, CDR2 SYGVKD. V shed 6 bases and J 7 bases; nucleotides not matched to a gene: 6. The CDR3 bases are TGTGCCATCAGCCGGGGACAGGGTCGTGAAAAACTGTTTTTT. Its translation is CAISRGQGREKLFF.

This chain uses TRBV27 with TRBJ2-7; 7 bases line up with TRBD1. This CDR3 comprises 15 residues. V gave up 6 bases and J gave up 2 bases; unmatched junction bases: 10. Germline V gene sequence: CDR1 MNHEY, CDR2 SMNVEV (reference sequence). CDR3 nucleotides: TGTGCCAGCAGCACCCGGGACAGAGCAACCTACGAGCAGTACTTC. It specifies CASSTRDRATYEQYF.

Details on this clone: One end of the junction fails to match germline, which may point to a read error. CDR3 in DNA: TGCAGCGTTGGGGACAGATACGACAACAGTCAGTACTTC. This codes for CSVGDRYDNSQYF. The gene calls are TRBV29-1 and TRBJ2-4; TRBD1 agrees at 7 bases. The CDR3 has 13 amino acids. Looked up from germline, CDR1 is SQVTM and CDR2 is ANQGSEA.

A note on this clone: A junction end diverges from the germline sequence, so it may reflect a read error. V is TRBV27 and J is TRBJ2-4; 11 nucleotides agree with TRBD1. CDR1 is MNHEY and CDR2 is SMNVEV in the germline V gene (reference sequence). The CDR3 length is 17 residues. The CDR3 loop is CASSPRTGGMGKNSQYF. The CDR3 coding sequence is TGTGCCAGCAGTCCGAGGACAGGGGGCATGGGCAAAAACAGTCAGTACTTC.

The V gene is TRBV7-9, the J gene TRBJ2-7; 8 nucleotides agree with TRBD2. The CDR3 consists of 14 residues. The germline CDR1 and CDR2 sequences are SEHNR and FQNEAQ (reference sequence). After removal of 2 bases from V and 5 bases from J, the junction contained 5 bases not matched to a gene. DNA for the CDR3: TGTGCCAGCAGCTTAACGGGAGGGCCCAACGAGCAGTACTTC. This codes for CASSLTGGPNEQYF.

The chain couples TRBV11-3 to TRBJ1-6; D gene ambiguous. The CDR3 has 14 amino acids. Germline lookup yields CDR1 SGHNT and CDR2 YENEEA. V was cut by 2 bases and J by 9 bases, with 11 bases left in between. CDR3 bases: TGTGCCAGCAGCTTACAAGAGAGAGTTTCACCCCTCCACTTT. As protein: CASSLQERVSPLHF.

The chain has TRBV19 and TRBJ2-7; a weak D match, TRBD1 (5 bases). Between the trimmed V and J ends, which lost 3 bases and 6 bases, there was a span of 15 bases. The CDR3 extends over 14 amino acids. CDR1 and CDR2 from the germline V gene are LNHDA and SQIVND (reference sequence). The CDR3 region has the DNA TGTGCCAGTAGTATGACAGCCAGGGTAGGCGAGCAGTACTTC. Translation: CASSMTARVGEQYF.